This T cell receptor beta chain emerged from a study of blood T cells in healthy people across ages. Study observations and caveats: Per million T cells, TCR beta diversity dropped about linearly as age rose.

Germline loops: CDR1 DFQATT, CDR2 SNEGSKA (reference sequence). With 3 bases removed from V and 5 bases from J, the gap between germline ends came to 16 bases. This CDR3 has 14 residues. With a J-beta primer mix and a sample-barcoded 5' primer, a second PCR ran about 6 to 11 cycles. TCRdb reprocessed the 5' RACE reads via MiXCR and lists one record per CDR3 protein. Counted here are some 1.5 million distinct CDR3 sequences, roughly 27% occurring once; the ten biggest clones make up 7% to 9%. This clonotype has ten or more counts. Its antigen remains unidentified. Sequencing input: blood. The V and J genes are TRBV20-1 and TRBJ2-5; possible D gene TRBD2, 6 bases. The TCR comes from a woman in her twenties or thirties in good health. CDR3 region: CSASHGTEGETQYF. The CDR3 coding sequence is TGCAGTGCTAGCCACGGGACGGAGGGGGAGACCCAGTACTTC.